Listed below are T cell receptor beta chains from one sample, sequenced in a study of response to subunit inactivated influenza vaccine. Each CDR3 protein gets one entry after TCRdb re-called the RT-PCR reads with MiXCR. The sample shows 630,000 or so distinct CDR3 sequences, more than 15% of them seen only once. Source: PBMCs from blood, taken roughly 12 days after vaccination. These TCRs come from a man aged 45-65 years who received an inactivated influenza vaccine. Each CDR3 is given with its conserved first and last residue. D genes are given only for firm matches. Where a row states a size, it is once, few, many or the class of an expanded clone; other rows omit it.

>TRBJ2-2|TRBV5-1|.|few
CASSPEGDTAGELFF
TGCGCCAGCAGCCCAGAAGGAGACACGGCCGGGGAGCTGTTTTTT
>TRBJ1-5|TRBV4-3|.|many
CASSQDLRQPQHF
TGCGCCAGCAGCCAAGATTTACGTCAGCCCCAGCATTTT
>TRBJ2-1|TRBV4-3|.|.
CASSQDLKGGNEQFF
TGCGCCAGCAGCCAAGATCTCAAAGGAGGGAATGAGCAGTTCTTC
>TRBJ2-3|TRBV29-1|.|few
CSVVVVRTDTQYF
TGCAGCGTTGTAGTAGTCCGCACAGATACGCAGTATTTT
>TRBJ2-7|TRBV5-1|.|.
CASSLGAAPNEQYF
TGCGCCAGCAGCTTGGGGGCGGCGCCGAACGAGCAGTACTTC
>TRBJ1-4|TRBV12-3/TRBV12-4|TRBD1|many
CASSTTGEELFF
TGTGCCAGCAGCACGACAGGGGAGGAACTGTTTTTT
>TRBJ2-2|TRBV7-2|TRBD2|few
CASSSSSGRPTGELFF
TGTGCCAGCAGCTCCTCTAGCGGGCGTCCCACCGGGGAGCTGTTTTTT
>TRBJ1-3|TRBV15|TRBD1|.
CATSRGGQGRSIYF
TGTGCCACCAGCAGAGGTGGACAGGGCCGCTCCATATATTTT
>TRBJ1-1|TRBV18|.|few
CASSPDQLNTEAFF
TGTGCCAGCTCACCGGACCAGTTGAACACTGAAGCTTTCTTT
>TRBJ1-2|TRBV20-1|.|few
CSAQRVGDSNYGYTF
TGCAGTGCCCAAAGGGTTGGAGACTCGAACTATGGCTACACCTTC
>TRBJ2-3|TRBV5-1|.|.
CASSWGRDRTDTQYF
TGCGCCAGCAGCTGGGGACGGGACCGCACAGATACGCAGTATTTT
>TRBJ2-4|TRBV15|.|.
CATSRRDPQDQYF
TGTGCCACCAGCAGGCGGGACCCTCAGGATCAGTACTTC
>TRBJ2-7|TRBV7-2|.|.
CASSALTPDEQYF
TGTGCCAGCAGCGCCCTAACCCCCGACGAGCAGTACTTC
>TRBJ2-2|TRBV12-3/TRBV12-4|.|many
CASSSGVSTGELFF
TGTGCCAGCAGTTCAGGGGTATCGACCGGGGAGCTGTTTTTT